This T cell receptor beta chain derives from a study of cytomegalovirus exposure and HLA in healthy donors. The study ran its PCR with 60 Vbeta and 13 Jbeta primers. Some clones are missing from TCRdb's copy, which holds only in-frame ones; the method was immunoSEQ multiplex PCR. Here the sample spans roughly 100,000 clones, approximately 82% being singletons. Germline CDR1 is SEHNR and CDR2 is FQNEAQ (reference sequence). The CDR3 loop spans 15 amino acids. The germline V and J ends were trimmed by 1 base and 2 bases, with 9 bases remaining between them. This sequence originates from a man aged 35-49 years in good health and CMV-seropositive. V is TRBV7-9 and J is TRBJ1-3; no clear D gene. Sequences were obtained from PBMCs. The chain's CDR3 is CASSLESGAGNTIYF. The CDR3 DNA follows: TGTGCCAGCAGCTTAGAGTCTGGAGCTGGAAACACCATATATTTT.